This TCR beta chain was profiled in a study of shared clonotypes between healthy human individuals. Produced via immunoSEQ multiplex PCR; TCRdb's table is partial and in-frame only. This sample has just over 2,000,000 clones, with approximately 95% found just once. Naive CD8 populations comprised CD45RO-negative cells positively selected for CCR7, excluding terminally differentiated effector memory CD45RA+ cells. Germline CDR1 reads MNHEY; CDR2 reads SVGAGI. V was clipped by 7 bases and J by 6 bases, with 18 bases between them. The CDR3 totals 14 residues. The rearrangement links TRBV6-5 to TRBJ1-1, with a possible D match to TRBD1 (6 bases). The specimen sequenced was naive CD8+ T cells sorted from blood. The clonotype comes from a young man in good health. CDR3 region: CASTQTGNVAEAFF. The CDR3 DNA is TGTGCCAGCACCCAAACAGGGAACGTCGCTGAAGCTTTCTTT.